Sequencing of this T cell receptor beta chain was carried out in a study of response to subunit inactivated influenza vaccine. In TCRdb, the RT-PCR reads were re-called with MiXCR into one record per CDR3 protein. The repertoire has about 800,000 distinct CDR3 sequences, over 20% of them found once; the top ten carry approximately 10%. About this clonotype itself: Its cognate antigen is unknown.

Broader study findings: After each seasonal influenza vaccination, few new T cells are recruited, the authors suggested.

The material sequenced was PBMCs from blood, taken roughly 5 days after vaccination. The clonotype originates from a man aged 45-65 years who received an inactivated influenza vaccine.

The CDR3 is CASSQADRALLGYTF. Written as DNA, the CDR3 is TGTGCCAGCAGCCAAGCCGACAGGGCATTGCTTGGCTACACCTTC. The chain combines TRBV4-2 with TRBJ1-2, with TRBD1 matching 7 bases. The CDR3 runs to 15 residues. Trimming removed 1 base from V and 7 bases from J; junction bases left unmatched: 9. Germline-derived CDR1 and CDR2 are LGHNA and YNFKEQ.